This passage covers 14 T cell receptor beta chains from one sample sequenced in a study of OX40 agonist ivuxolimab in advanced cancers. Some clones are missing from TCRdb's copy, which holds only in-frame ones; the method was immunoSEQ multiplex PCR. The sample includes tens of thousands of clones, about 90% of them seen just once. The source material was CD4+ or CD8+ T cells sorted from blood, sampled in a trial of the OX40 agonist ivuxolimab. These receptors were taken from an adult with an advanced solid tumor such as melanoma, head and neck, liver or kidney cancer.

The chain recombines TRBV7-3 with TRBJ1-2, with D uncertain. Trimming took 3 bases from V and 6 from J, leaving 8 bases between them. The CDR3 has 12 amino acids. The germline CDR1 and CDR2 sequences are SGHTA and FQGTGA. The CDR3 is CASSFARDGYTF. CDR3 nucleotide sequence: TGTGCCAGCAGCTTCGCGAGGGATGGCTACACCTTC.

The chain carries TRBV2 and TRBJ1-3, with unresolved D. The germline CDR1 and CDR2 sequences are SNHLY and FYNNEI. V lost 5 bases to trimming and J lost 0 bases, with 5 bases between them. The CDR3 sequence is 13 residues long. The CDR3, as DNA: TGTGCCAGCAGTCAGTTCTCTGGAAACACCATATATTTT. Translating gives CASSQFSGNTIYF.

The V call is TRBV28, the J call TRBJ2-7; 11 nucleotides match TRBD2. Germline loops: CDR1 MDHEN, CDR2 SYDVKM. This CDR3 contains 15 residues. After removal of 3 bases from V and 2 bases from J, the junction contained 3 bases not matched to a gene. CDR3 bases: TGTGCCAGCAGTTTCCCGGGACTAGCGGCCTACGAGCAGTACTTC. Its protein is CASSFPGLAAYEQYF.

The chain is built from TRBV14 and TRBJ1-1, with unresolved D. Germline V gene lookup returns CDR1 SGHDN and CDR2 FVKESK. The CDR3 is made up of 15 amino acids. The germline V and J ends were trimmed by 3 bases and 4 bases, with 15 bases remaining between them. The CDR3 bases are TGTGCCAGCAGCCAGTGGGCCGGGTTGATCACTGAAGCTTTCTTT. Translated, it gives CASSQWAGLITEAFF.

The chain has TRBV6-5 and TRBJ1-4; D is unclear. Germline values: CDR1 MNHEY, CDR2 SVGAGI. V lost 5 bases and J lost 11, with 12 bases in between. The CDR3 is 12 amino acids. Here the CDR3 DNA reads TGTGCCAGCAGTCCCCCCACCGGGAAACTGTTTTTT. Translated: CASSPPTGKLFF.

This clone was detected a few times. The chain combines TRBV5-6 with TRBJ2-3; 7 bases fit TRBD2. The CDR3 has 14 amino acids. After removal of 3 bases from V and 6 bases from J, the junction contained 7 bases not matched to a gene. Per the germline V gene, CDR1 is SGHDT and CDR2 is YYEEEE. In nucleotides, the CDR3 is TGTGCCAGCAGCTGGGGGGGTCCCCAGGATACGCAGTATTTT. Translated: CASSWGGPQDTQYF.

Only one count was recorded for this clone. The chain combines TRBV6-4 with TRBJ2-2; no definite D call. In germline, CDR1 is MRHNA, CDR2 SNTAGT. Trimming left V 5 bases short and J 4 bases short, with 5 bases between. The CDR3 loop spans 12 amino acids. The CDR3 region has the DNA TGTGCCAGCAGTTTAGGCACCGGGGAGCTGTTTTTT. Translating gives CASSLGTGELFF.

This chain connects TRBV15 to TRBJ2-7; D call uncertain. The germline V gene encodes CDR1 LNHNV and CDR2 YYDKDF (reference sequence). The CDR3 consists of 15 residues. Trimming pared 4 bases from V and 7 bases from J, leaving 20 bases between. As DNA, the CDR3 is TGTGCCACCAGCACCGTGGGAACTCTGATTAGGGAGCAGTACTTC. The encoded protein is CATSTVGTLIREQYF.

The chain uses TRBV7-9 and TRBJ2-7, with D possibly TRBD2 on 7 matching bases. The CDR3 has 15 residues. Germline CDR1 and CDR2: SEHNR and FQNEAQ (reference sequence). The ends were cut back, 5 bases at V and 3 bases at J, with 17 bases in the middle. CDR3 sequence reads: CASSPIGGASYEQYF. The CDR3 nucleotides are TGTGCCAGCAGCCCTATAGGGGGGGCCAGCTACGAGCAGTACTTC.

CDR3 region: CAISVGGLAGGSFTDTQYF. CDR3 coding DNA: TGTGCCATCAGTGTGGGGGGACTAGCGGGAGGGTCATTCACAGATACGCAGTATTTT. V gene TRBV10-3 combines with J gene TRBJ2-3; TRBD2 matches 16 bases. The J segment lost 2 bases and the V segment lost 4 bases, leaving 9 bases of the junction unmatched. The CDR3 sequence is 19 residues long. Germline V gene lookup returns CDR1 ENHRY and CDR2 SYGVKD.

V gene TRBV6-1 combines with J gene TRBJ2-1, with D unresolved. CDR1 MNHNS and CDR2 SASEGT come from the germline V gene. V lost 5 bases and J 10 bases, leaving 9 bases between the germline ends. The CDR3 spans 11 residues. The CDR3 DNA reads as TGTGCCAGCAGTTCCTTATTAGAGCAGTTCTTC. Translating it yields CASSSLLEQFF.

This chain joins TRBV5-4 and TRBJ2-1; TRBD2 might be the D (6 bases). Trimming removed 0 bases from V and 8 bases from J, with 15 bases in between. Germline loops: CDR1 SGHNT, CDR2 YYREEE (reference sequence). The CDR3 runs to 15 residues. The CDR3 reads CASSLAGALLDEQFF. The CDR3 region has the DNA TGTGCCAGCAGCTTGGCGGGAGCCCTCCTCGATGAGCAGTTCTTC.

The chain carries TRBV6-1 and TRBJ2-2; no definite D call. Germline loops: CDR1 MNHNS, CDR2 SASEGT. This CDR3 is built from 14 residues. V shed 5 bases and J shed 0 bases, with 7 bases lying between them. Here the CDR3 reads CASSSQANTGELFF. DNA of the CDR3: TGTGCCAGCAGTTCACAAGCGAACACCGGGGAGCTGTTTTTT.

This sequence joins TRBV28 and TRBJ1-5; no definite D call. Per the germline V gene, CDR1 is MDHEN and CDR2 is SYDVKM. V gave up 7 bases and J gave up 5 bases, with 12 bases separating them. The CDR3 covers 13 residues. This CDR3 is CASKKAFDQPQHF. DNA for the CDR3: TGTGCCAGCAAGAAGGCCTTCGATCAGCCCCAGCATTTT.